This T cell receptor beta chain was captured in a study of blood T cell repertoires in COVID-19. Study summary: Some COVID-19 samples were acute and others convalescent; all came from the United States, Italy and Spain. Nucleic acid was either cDNA or gDNA, and it came from T cells, B-cell-depleted T cells, or PBMCs.

The CDR3 covers 14 residues. Germline V gene lookup returns CDR1 SGHDN and CDR2 FVKESK. Germline trimming cut 8 bases from V and 5 bases from J; bases unmatched to any gene: 8. How the authors handled the data: Nucleated cell counts were estimated from reference gene primer amplification. TCRdb's table, derived via immunoSEQ multiplex PCR, lists solely in-frame clones and lacks some. The DNA gave D and trimming, while V, J and clone size come from that table. In the table there are some 70,000 clones, more than 85% of which are singletons. This sequence was found in a human donor with active COVID-19. The donor label of this sample is uncertain. This sequence joins TRBV14 and TRBJ2-7, with TRBD1 matching 11 bases. The sequenced sample was peripheral blood. CDR3 in amino acids: CASGRTGGYNEQYF. As DNA, the CDR3 is TGTGCCAGCGGCAGGACAGGGGGCTACAACGAGCAGTACTTC.